Reported below is one T cell receptor beta chain. Antigen unknown. This entry comes from a study of cytomegalovirus exposure and HLA in healthy donors. Study context: As released early, the data held 80 million to 90 million unique TCRs from HLA-typed donors.

Study results and limitations: Beyond CMV serostatus, there was no information to go on about immune exposure. Several top significant clusters appeared, in a later analysis, to be linked to common viral pathogens.

From germline, CDR1 is MGHRA and CDR2 YSYEKL. The V end was cut by 6 bases, the J end by 1 base, with 12 bases between. CDR3 length equals 14 residues. The PCR used 60 Vbeta and 13 Jbeta primers. TCRdb's table, derived via immunoSEQ multiplex PCR, lists solely in-frame clones and lacks some. The data show about 140,000 clones, 80% seen once. V is TRBV4-1 and J is TRBJ1-1, with D tentatively TRBD1 (5 bases). Material for sequencing was PBMCs. The receptor's source is a man aged 40-50 years in good health and CMV-seropositive. Here the CDR3 reads CASRPRTGNTEAFF. CDR3 DNA: TGCGCCAGCAGACCGCGTACAGGGAACACTGAAGCTTTCTTT.